The clone carrying this T cell receptor beta chain was counted between two and nine times. These data come from a study of blood T cell repertoires in COVID-19. About the study: The origin of the acute and convalescent COVID-19 samples was the United States, Italy and Spain. PBMCs, B-cell-depleted T cells, or T cells provided the cDNA or gDNA that made up the material.

Authors' data handling: Reference gene primer amplification gave nucleated cell count estimates. Sequencing used immunoSEQ multiplex PCR; TCRdb keeps in-frame clones, though not all of them. The V and J calls and clone size come from that table; D and trimming were worked out from the DNA. Found here are about 80,000 clones, approximately 76% of them singletons; the top ten hold 16%. Germline loops: CDR1 SGHKS, CDR2 YYEKEE (reference sequence). This CDR3 has 13 residues. V dropped 4 bases and J dropped 6; count of bases not matched to a gene: 6. The rearrangement links TRBV5-5 to TRBJ1-2; 7 nucleotides align to TRBD1. This TCR was recovered from a man aged 65 to 85 with active or convalescent COVID-19. The sequenced material came from peripheral blood. Here the CDR3 reads CASSTTGEDGYTF. The CDR3 coding sequence is TGTGCCAGCAGCACCACAGGGGAAGATGGCTACACCTTC.